Below, one T cell receptor (beta chain) is given with its context. Its matching antigen is unknown. These data are taken from a study of cytomegalovirus exposure and HLA in healthy donors. Findings and caveats of the study: The authors confirmed in vitro that three CMV-associated chains were specific for CMV antigens. Investigators reported 150 to 200 TCR beta chains as tied to cytomegalovirus.

Healthy bone marrow donors made up the donor group. Between the trimmed V and J ends, which lost 2 bases and 3 bases, there was a span of 10 bases. Germline CDR1 LNHNV, CDR2 YYDKDF (reference sequence). The CDR3 is 15 residues long. The PCR ran on 60 Vbeta and 13 Jbeta primers. Produced via immunoSEQ multiplex PCR; TCRdb's table is partial and in-frame only. The sample includes about 120,000 clones, 75% to 90% of them seen just once. The sample taken for sequencing was PBMCs. The clonotype was recovered from a female donor in good health and CMV-seropositive. This sequence joins TRBV15 and TRBJ1-4; D gene unclear. The DNA of the CDR3 is TGTGCCACCAGCAGACGGGAGGTCCCTAATGAAAAACTGTTTTTT. It specifies CATSRREVPNEKLFF.